What follows describes a single T cell receptor (beta chain). The antigen is undetermined. The entry originates in a study of T cell clones after liver transplantation. Study at large: Standard immunosuppression, with no induction, continued until 12-24 months after transplant. Notes on the study in general: Compared with third party-reactive sequences, donor-reactive ones declined more, independent of withdrawal success.

Profiled with immunoSEQ multiplex PCR; TCRdb holds only in-frame clones, not every one. The data contain 20,000 to 25,000 clones, approximately 84% of them singletons. Material: CD8+ T cells from blood, obtained around 4.5 years after liver transplant. The sequence was collected from a human patient who received a liver transplant. The graft donor may have given rise to some T cells.

In DNA, the CDR3 is TGTGCCAGCTCACCACCAACTTTGGCCGGGACAGGGGAACTGTTTTTT. This translates into CASSPPTLAGTGELFF. The V and J genes are TRBV18 and TRBJ1-4; 10 bases fit TRBD1. Germline CDR1 KGHSH, CDR2 LQKENI. The CDR3 spans 16 residues. With 0 bases clipped from V and 12 bases from J, the junction kept 10 bases outside the gene matches.